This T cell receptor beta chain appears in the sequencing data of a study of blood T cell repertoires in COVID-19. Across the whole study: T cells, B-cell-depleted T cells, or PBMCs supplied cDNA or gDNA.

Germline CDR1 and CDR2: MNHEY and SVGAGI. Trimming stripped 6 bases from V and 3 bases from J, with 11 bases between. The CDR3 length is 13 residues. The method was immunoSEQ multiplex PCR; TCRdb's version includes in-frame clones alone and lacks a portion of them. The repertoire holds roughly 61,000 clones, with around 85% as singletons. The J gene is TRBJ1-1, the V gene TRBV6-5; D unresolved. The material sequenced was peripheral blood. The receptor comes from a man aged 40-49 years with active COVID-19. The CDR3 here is CASRLNVDTEAFF. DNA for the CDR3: TGTGCCAGCAGACTCAATGTCGACACTGAAGCTTTCTTT.